This T cell receptor (beta chain) was sequenced during a study of OX40 agonist ivuxolimab in advanced cancers. Describing the broader study: The costimulatory receptor OX40 (CD134) was targeted by ivuxolimab, a fully human IgG2 agonistic monoclonal antibody. Intravenous ivuxolimab was administered to patients every 2 weeks at six dose levels: 0.01, 0.1, 0.3, 1.5, 3 and 10 mg/kg. Of the approximately 53 patients in dose escalation, approximately 20 had hepatocellular carcinoma, about 15 had melanoma, 9 had renal cell carcinoma and 9 had head and neck cancer. A male proportion of nearly 85% and a mean age of about 60 years, ranging from 23 to 79, were recorded for the dose-escalation cohort. Prior anti-PD-1, anti-PD-L1 or anti-CTLA-4 therapy was permitted, and checkpoint inhibitors had been received by 30% to 40% of dose-escalation patients. Three dose-escalation patients achieved partial responses, one with hepatocellular carcinoma and two with cutaneous melanoma. The purpose of peripheral TCRbeta sequencing was to test whether ivuxolimab changed TCR sequence diversity and led to clonal T-cell expansion. The paper describes the monotherapy dose-escalation part (N = 52 patients) of the phase I trial of ivuxolimab. Broad study findings and their caveats: After ivuxolimab, expanded clones were on average more numerous among CD8+ T cells than among CD4+ T cells. Antigen specificity was not determined for the clonally expanded peripheral T cells. In partial responders in the 0.1-3.0 mg/kg groups, normalized peripheral clonal expansion was found to be among the lowest, especially among CD8+ T cells. At doses of 0.1 to 3.0 mg/kg, clonal expansion of both CD4+ and CD8+ T cells in blood was seen between baseline and week 6. Low levels of normalized T-cell clonal expansion were also shown by some nonresponding patients.

For sequencing of the TCRbeta CDR3 region, genomic DNA was extracted from the sorted cells. The immunoSEQ Assay was used to sequence the TCRbeta CDR3 regions. TCRdb obtained this table from immuneACCESS and retained in-frame rearrangements with V and J assigned. These tables miss some clones; where compared with another copy, unresolved V genes account for less than half of the shortfall, and the remainder is unexplained. Across this sample there are roughly 67,000 clones, with about four fifths seen only once. Of the sample, 5.5% is held by the ten largest clones. Patients with autoimmune disease history or receiving systemic immunosuppression were excluded from the trial. Peripheral blood for TCR sequencing was collected from all dose cohorts at baseline, on cycle 4 day 1, and on cycle 7 day 1. The samples were taken from a phase I, first-in-human, multicenter, open-label dose-escalation trial of ivuxolimab. Adults with locally advanced or metastatic melanoma, renal cell, hepatocellular, or head and neck squamous cell carcinoma were enrolled in the trial. CD4+ and CD8+ T cells were sorted separately from peripheral blood before TCR sequencing.

Of note for this clone: The clone's antigen remains unknown. No much larger clone is present one base from it, and per-base qualities are unavailable.

The sample consisted of CD4+ or CD8+ T cells sorted from blood, taken in a trial of the OX40 agonist ivuxolimab. This receptor was identified in an adult with an advanced solid tumor such as melanoma, head and neck, liver or kidney cancer.

The DNA sequence is TGCGCCAGCAGCCAAGATGAAGACACCGGGGAGCTGTTTTTT. This encodes CASSQDEDTGELFF. The sequence is built from TRBV4-3 and TRBJ2-2; no D segment can be confidently identified. Spanning cysteine to phenylalanine, the CDR3 consists of 14 amino acids. The only DNA kept is the CDR3, 42 bases in frame from the first base. V loses 0 bases of germline sequence and J loses 3 bases, and the interval between the two ends is 5 bases. The germline V gene yields LGHNA for CDR1 and YSLEER for CDR2.